The 18 T cell receptor beta chains below all came from one sample that was sequenced in a study of early T cells in non-severe SARS-CoV-2 infection. TCRdb re-called the 5' RACE reads through MiXCR, storing one row per CDR3 protein. Counted here are about 92,000 distinct CDR3 sequences, under 15% occurring once; the ten biggest clones make up roughly 7%. The source material was whole blood. Receptors originate from an adult who was a healthcare worker with PCR-confirmed SARS-CoV-2 infection or an uninfected control (not recorded which).

The rearrangement joins TRBV4-1 to TRBJ2-5; TRBD2 matches at 14 bases. Germline V gives CDR1 MGHRA, CDR2 YSYEKL. V lost 1 base to trimming and J lost 5 bases; unmatched junction nucleotides: 3. The CDR3 length is 16 residues. CDR3 protein: CASSQGLAGGPETQYF. The DNA for the CDR3 is TGCGCCAGCAGCCAAGGACTAGCGGGAGGGCCGGAGACCCAGTACTTC.

This clonotype was recorded many times. This chain joins TRBV11-3 and TRBJ2-7; D might be TRBD2 (5 bases). This CDR3 has 14 residues. The V end was cut by 3 bases, the J end by 0 bases, with 9 bases between. CDR1 is SGHNT and CDR2 is YENEEA in the germline V gene. CDR3 bases: TGTGCCAGCAGCTTGAGGGCGGACTCCTACGAGCAGTACTTC. It translates to CASSLRADSYEQYF.

The genes are TRBV5-4 and TRBJ2-2; no reliable D call. From germline, CDR1 is SGHNT and CDR2 YYREEE (reference sequence). The V gene lost 4 bases and the J gene lost 1 base, with 14 bases spanning the gap. The length of the CDR3 is 16 residues. CDR3: CASSIGSSGNTGELFF. DNA for the CDR3: TGTGCCAGCAGCATAGGGTCTTCAGGGAACACCGGGGAGCTGTTTTTT. Full variable domain (rest looked up from reference TRBV5-4 and TRBJ2-2): ETGVTQSPTHLIKTRGQQVTLRCSSQSGHNTVSWYQQALGQGPQFIFQYYREEENGRGNFPPRFSGLQFPNYSSELNVNALELDDSALYLCASSIGSSGNTGELFFGEGSRLTVL.

This clonotype showed up just a few times. J is TRBJ1-1 and V is TRBV6-2 or TRBV6-3; D remains ambiguous. The germline V gene has CDR1 MNHEY and CDR2 SVGEGT. V shed 8 bases and J shed 0 bases, with 13 bases lying between them. The CDR3 is 14 amino acids. Here the CDR3 DNA reads TGTGCCAGCCGAAGTGACTACATGAACACTGAAGCTTTCTTT. Protein sequence: CASRSDYMNTEAFF.

There are many counts of this clonotype. The chain couples TRBV7-9 to TRBJ1-6; D is ambiguous. The CDR3 has 11 amino acids. V was pared by 1 base and J by 11 bases, with 3 bases between. Germline V gene data show CDR1 as SEHNR and CDR2 as FQNEAQ (reference sequence). As DNA, the CDR3 is TGTGCCAGCAGCTTAGGTCCACCCCTCCACTTT. This encodes CASSLGPPLHF.

Concerning this clonotype: Germline is not matched at one junction end, which may reflect a read error. The chain links TRBV6-5 to TRBJ1-1; D is uncertain. CDR3 length: 17 amino acids. The germline CDR1 and CDR2 sequences are MNHEY and SVGAGI. The CDR3, as DNA: TGTGCCAGCAGTTACTCGACGGGGAGAGGTGCTGACACCGAAGCTTTCTTT. Amino acids: CASSYSTGRGADTEAFF.

This chain links TRBV20-1 with TRBJ2-1; 11 bases agree with TRBD2. The ends lost 3 bases at V and 7 bases at J; junction bases unmatched: 8. There are 15 residues in the CDR3. Germline CDR1 is DFQATT and CDR2 is SNEGSKA (reference sequence). CDR3 protein: CSASSSGRAGNEQFF. CDR3 DNA: TGCAGTGCTAGTAGTAGCGGGAGGGCCGGGAATGAGCAGTTCTTC.

The rearrangement links TRBV19 to TRBJ2-7, with D uncertain. CDR1 is LNHDA, CDR2 SQIVND, per germline (reference sequence). The CDR3 sequence is 13 residues long. The V and J ends lost 4 bases and 6 bases respectively, with 13 bases between them. The CDR3 DNA reads TGTGCCAGTAGTACGACAAAGTGGGCCGAGCAGTACTTC. It specifies CASSTTKWAEQYF.

By its share, this clonotype is medium-sized. The V gene is TRBV7-9, the J gene TRBJ1-6, with 7 bases aligning to TRBD1. The germline V gene encodes CDR1 SEHNR and CDR2 FQNEAQ (reference sequence). Trimming took 5 bases from V and 2 from J; bases not matched to a gene: 6. The CDR3 loop spans 16 amino acids. In DNA form, the CDR3 reads TGTGCCAGCAGCCTGGGGACAGCGACCTATAATTCACCCCTCCACTTT. Protein sequence: CASSLGTATYNSPLHF.

This chain connects TRBV20-1 to TRBJ2-3; the D is unclear. Trimming shortened V by 0 bases and J by 0 bases, and 10 bases separated the two germline ends. This CDR3 has 15 residues. From germline, CDR1 is DFQATT and CDR2 SNEGSKA (reference sequence). Here the CDR3 reads CSARDAADSTDTQYF. CDR3 bases: TGCAGTGCTAGAGATGCGGCCGATAGCACAGATACGCAGTATTTT.

This chain connects TRBV12-3 or TRBV12-4 to TRBJ2-1; 9 bases match TRBD2. Trimming took 8 bases from V and 7 from J; bases not matched to a gene: 6. The CDR3 covers 13 residues. CDR3 sequence reads: CASEAGGGNEQFF. The DNA for the CDR3 is TGTGCCAGCGAAGCGGGGGGAGGGAATGAGCAGTTCTTC.

The CDR3 spells CASSFGTANQPQHF. In nucleotides, the CDR3 is TGTGCCAGCAGCTTCGGGACAGCTAATCAGCCCCAGCATTTT. The V gene is TRBV7-2, the J gene TRBJ1-5, with 7 positions matching TRBD1. Germline CDR1 and CDR2: SGHTA and FQGNSA. V lost 3 bases to trimming and J lost 4 bases; unmatched junction nucleotides: 3. CDR3 size: 14 residues.

The rearrangement joins TRBV9 to TRBJ2-2; D possibly corresponds to TRBD1 (5 bases). Between the trimmed V and J ends, which lost 3 bases and 6 bases, there was a span of 6 bases. This CDR3 has 12 residues. Germline V gene data show CDR1 as SGDLS and CDR2 as YYNGEE. CDR3 bases: TGTGCCAGCAGCGCAGGGTCCGGGGAGCTGTTTTTT. Translation: CASSAGSGELFF.

Only a few counts were recorded for this clonotype. The rearrangement uses TRBV27 and TRBJ1-4; tentatively, D is TRBD1 (5 bases). The CDR3 totals 15 residues. Germline CDR1 reads MNHEY; CDR2 reads SMNVEV (reference sequence). V shed 6 bases and J shed 8 bases, with 19 bases lying between them. The CDR3 is CASSPEQGRYEKLFF. The CDR3 coding sequence is TGTGCCAGCAGCCCAGAGCAGGGAAGGTACGAAAAACTGTTTTTT.

The rearrangement joins TRBV2 to TRBJ2-7; the D gene is possibly TRBD1 (6 bases). Germline-derived CDR1 and CDR2 are SNHLY and FYNNEI. The V end lost 8 bases, the J end lost 3 bases, and 14 bases lay between the germline ends. This CDR3 comprises 13 residues. The CDR3 loop reads CASGSGTNYEQYF. CDR3 coding DNA: TGTGCCAGCGGTTCCGGGACAAACTACGAGCAGTACTTC.

This clonotype came up a few times. J is TRBJ1-2 and V is TRBV6-2 or TRBV6-3, with a weak D call TRBD1 (6 bases). Per germline, CDR1 MNHEY and CDR2 SVGEGT. V shed 7 bases and J shed 4 bases, with 16 bases lying between them. The CDR3 is 14 amino acids. The CDR3 region is CASTRTVEGYGYTF. DNA for the CDR3: TGTGCCAGCACTAGGACAGTCGAAGGCTATGGCTACACCTTC.

This clonotype was seen just once. V is TRBV3-1 and J is TRBJ1-2; D remains unclear. This CDR3 is 16 amino acids long. The V end lost 0 bases, the J end lost 6 bases, and 17 bases lay between the germline ends. Germline lookup yields CDR1 LGHDT and CDR2 YNNKEL (reference sequence). Here the CDR3 reads CASSQDGIPDRDGYTF. In DNA form, the CDR3 reads TGTGCCAGCAGCCAAGATGGGATCCCAGACCGTGATGGCTACACCTTC.

V usage is TRBV12-3 or TRBV12-4 and J usage is TRBJ1-4; possibly TRBD1 for D (5 bases). This CDR3 comprises 13 residues. V lost 4 bases and J lost 8, with 11 bases in between. The CDR3 reads CASSSQGMEKLFF. CDR3 in DNA: TGTGCCAGCAGTTCCCAGGGCATGGAAAAACTGTTTTTT.